The present T cell receptor beta chain was sequenced within a study of blood T cell repertoires in COVID-19. The CDR3 runs to 12 residues. Germline CDR1 reads LNHDA; CDR2 reads SQIVND (reference sequence). V lost 5 bases, J lost 6 bases, and 11 bases lay in between. Profiled with immunoSEQ multiplex PCR; TCRdb holds only in-frame clones, not every one. The table lists about 190,000 clones, approximately 79% of them singletons. The sequenced material came from peripheral blood. The V call is TRBV19, the J call TRBJ2-7; TRBD2 might be the D (6 bases). The clonotype was recovered from a man aged 55 to 70 with active or convalescent COVID-19. The CDR3 coding sequence is TGTGCCAGTAGTGAGGGAGCGGGCGAGCAGTACTTC. This codes for CASSEGAGEQYF. Variable domain in full (rest from reference TRBV19 and TRBJ2-7): DGGITQSPKYLFRKEGQNVTLSCEQNLNHDAMYWYRQDPGQGLRLIYYSQIVNDFQKGDIAEGYSVSREKKESFPLTVTSAQKNPTAFYLCASSEGAGEQYFGPGTRLTVT.